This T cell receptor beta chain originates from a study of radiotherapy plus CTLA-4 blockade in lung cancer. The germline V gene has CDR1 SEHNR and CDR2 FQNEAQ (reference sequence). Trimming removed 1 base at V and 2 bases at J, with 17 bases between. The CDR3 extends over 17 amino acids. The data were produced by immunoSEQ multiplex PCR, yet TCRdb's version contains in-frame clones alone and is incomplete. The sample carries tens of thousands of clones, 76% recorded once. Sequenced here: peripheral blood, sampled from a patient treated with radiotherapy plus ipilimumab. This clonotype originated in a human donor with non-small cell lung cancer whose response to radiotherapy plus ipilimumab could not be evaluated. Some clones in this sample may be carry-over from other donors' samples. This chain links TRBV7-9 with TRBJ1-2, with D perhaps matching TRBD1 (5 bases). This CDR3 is CASSLEGLGRHNYGYTF. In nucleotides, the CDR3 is TGTGCCAGCAGCTTAGAGGGGTTAGGAAGACACAACTATGGCTACACCTTC.